This section outlines one T cell receptor (beta chain) sequence together with its context. This entry belongs to a study of T cells after yellow fever vaccination. TCRdb reprocessed the 5' RACE reads via MiXCR and lists one record per CDR3 protein. The profile shows a few hundred thousand distinct CDR3 sequences, approximately 5.7% of them singletons. The germline gives CDR1 SGDLS, CDR2 YYNGEE. J gave up 9 bases and V 0 bases, and 7 bases lay outside the gene matches. The CDR3 has 15 amino acids. The sequence came from a man aged 25-40 years who received the YFV17D yellow fever vaccine. Specimen: PBMCs, collected 5 days after the yellow fever booster vaccination. This sequence joins TRBV9 and TRBJ2-1, with TRBD2 identical over 9 bases. CDR3 bases: TGTGCCAGCAGCGTAGGGCGGGAGGGGCCTGGTGAGCAGTTCTTC. It is translated as CASSVGREGPGEQFF.